This T cell receptor (beta chain) was captured in a study of metastatic and nonmetastatic thyroid tumors. Across the whole study: Both malignant and benign thyroid patients supplied peripheral blood and tumor or nodule tissue samples, across which the repertoires of these patients were then compared.

The authors' processing: CDR3 differences across clinicopathological groups were used to build a distant-metastasis classifier for papillary thyroid cancer. TCRdb called clones again from the PCR reads with MiXCR. The V and J calls follow TCRdb's processing rather than the paper's. The table shows 30,000 to 40,000 clones, with 14% to 15% occurring only once. V was pared by 0 bases and J by 7 bases, with 6 bases between. The CDR3 totals 13 residues. CDR1 WNHNN and CDR2 SYGVQD come from the germline V gene (reference sequence). Study results and limitations: Reports indicated that malignant thyroid tumors showed significantly higher TCR beta diversity than benign nodules did, in blood and tumor.

This clone was observed many times. Its antigen is unidentified. Not a single patient had been given any form of treatment at any point before undergoing thyroid surgery. The clonotype originates from a male donor with papillary thyroid cancer or a benign thyroid nodule (not recorded which). Some clones in this sample may be carry-over from other donors' samples. The chain combines TRBV10-1 with TRBJ2-2; D is unresolved. The sample comprised blood. CDR3 loop: CASSESRGGELFF. The CDR3 DNA follows: TGCGCCAGCAGTGAGTCCCGAGGCGGGGAGCTGTTTTTT.